This T cell receptor (beta chain) comes out of a study of T cell responses to AZD1222 COVID-19 vaccine. Study-level information: Analyses pooled second doses at about 4 or about 12 weeks.

Overall study findings and caveats: Clonal diversity was possibly underestimated; the donors were predominantly white British and more often female. Just a handful of AZD1222 recipients tested seropositive at baseline. Among vaccine-associated CD4 TCRs, coverage spanned spike, with dominance at 160-218 and 743-854.

Sequenced by immunoSEQ multiplex PCR; TCRdb stores in-frame clones only, minus some. The sample contains some 100,000 clones, approximately 91% of which appear only once. The CDR3 totals 18 residues. The germline gives CDR1 GTSNPN, CDR2 SVGIG (reference sequence). V was clipped by 0 bases and J by 7 bases; unmatched bases: 12. Notes on this clone: Antigen: not known.

The chain is built from TRBV30 and TRBJ1-4; 12 nucleotides align to TRBD1. The receptor was isolated from an adult in good health. The sequenced sample was peripheral blood, obtained on day 0 of AZD1222 vaccination. This chain's CDR3 is CAWSVGTGGFLTGEKLFF. In DNA form, the CDR3 reads TGTGCCTGGAGTGTCGGGACAGGGGGCTTTCTGACGGGTGAAAAACTGTTTTTT.